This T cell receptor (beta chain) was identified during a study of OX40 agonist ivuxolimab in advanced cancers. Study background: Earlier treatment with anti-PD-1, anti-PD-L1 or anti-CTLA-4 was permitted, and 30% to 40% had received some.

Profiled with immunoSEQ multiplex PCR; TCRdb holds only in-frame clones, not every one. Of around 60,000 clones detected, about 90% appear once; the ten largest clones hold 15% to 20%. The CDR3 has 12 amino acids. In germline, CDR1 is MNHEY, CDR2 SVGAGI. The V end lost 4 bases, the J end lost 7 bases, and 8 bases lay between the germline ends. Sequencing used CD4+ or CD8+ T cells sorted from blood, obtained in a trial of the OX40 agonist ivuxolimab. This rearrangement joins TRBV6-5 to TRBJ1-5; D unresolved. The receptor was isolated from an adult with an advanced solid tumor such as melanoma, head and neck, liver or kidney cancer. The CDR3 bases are TGTGCCAGCAGTTCGGCATACCAGCCCCAGCATTTT. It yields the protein CASSSAYQPQHF.